The 16 T cell receptor beta chains in this list originate from one sample, sequenced in a study of blood T cells in healthy people across ages. Together with a sample-barcoded 5' primer, a J-beta primer mix was included in a second PCR lasting about 7 to 11 cycles. TCRdb re-analysed the 5' RACE reads in MiXCR, keeping a single row per CDR3 protein. The sample includes 1.5 million to 2 million distinct CDR3 sequences, roughly 27% of them seen just once. Sequencing was done on a sample of blood. These receptor sequences come from a woman aged 25 to 39 in good health.

The chain links TRBV6-2 or TRBV6-3 to TRBJ2-1; D possibly corresponds to TRBD2 (6 bases). Germline CDR1 reads MNHEY; CDR2 reads SVGEGT. This CDR3 has 14 amino acids. The V end was cut by 8 bases, the J end by 3 bases, with 14 bases between. The DNA for the CDR3 is TGTGCCAGCGGAAGGGGAGGCAACTACAATGAGCAGTTCTTC. Amino acid sequence: CASGRGGNYNEQFF.

In this sample, this clonotype turned up many times. The chain recombines TRBV9 with TRBJ2-5, with a possible D match to TRBD1 (6 bases). Trimming took off 0 bases at V and 7 bases at J, with 13 bases between the two ends. This CDR3 has 14 amino acids. Germline CDR1 is SGDLS and CDR2 is YYNGEE. The CDR3 sequence is CASSVVDRLGTQYF. The CDR3 nucleotides read TGTGCCAGCAGCGTAGTTGACAGGCTTGGGACCCAGTACTTC.

The chain employs TRBV20-1 and TRBJ2-2; D might be TRBD2 (5 bases). The CDR3 length is 16 residues. Germline values: CDR1 DFQATT, CDR2 SNEGSKA (reference sequence). Trimming removed 5 bases at V and 6 bases at J, with 22 bases between. The CDR3 bases are TGCAGTGCTGAGGGCGGTCCGGCAACCGGGTCCGGGGAGCTGTTTTTT. Its protein is CSAEGGPATGSGELFF.

About this clonotype: One base away lies a much larger clone, so this may be a sequencing read error. The rearrangement joins TRBV29-1 to TRBJ2-5, with a possible D match to TRBD2 (6 bases). Germline assignment: CDR1 SQVTM and CDR2 ANQGSEA. The CDR3 covers 12 residues. CDR3 coding DNA: TGCGGCGTATCTAGCGCCCAAGAGACCCAGTACTTC. Translation gives CGVSSAQETQYF.

The V call is TRBV28, the J call TRBJ1-4; D ambiguous. V dropped 3 bases and J dropped 0 bases, with 8 bases sitting between them. CDR1 is MDHEN and CDR2 is SYDVKM in the germline V gene. The CDR3 covers 15 residues. Written as DNA, the CDR3 is TGTGCCAGCAGTTTCCAGGATGCAACTAATGAAAAACTGTTTTTT. Amino acid sequence: CASSFQDATNEKLFF. Full variable domain (missing parts from reference TRBV28 and TRBJ1-4): DVKVTQSSRYLVKRTGEKVFLECVQDMDHENMFWYRQDPGLGLRLIYFSYDVKMKEKGDIPEGYSVSREKKERFSLILESASTNQTSMYLCASSFQDATNEKLFFGSGTQLSVL.

Concerning this clonotype itself: A much larger clone differs by one base, so this may be a read error. V is TRBV29-1 and J is TRBJ1-2, with 9 bases lining up with TRBD1. V was clipped by 4 bases and J by 8 bases; unmatched bases: 8. The germline V gene encodes CDR1 SQVTM and CDR2 ANQGSEA. This CDR3 has 13 residues. CDR3 sequence reads: CSVGPGQGWGYTF. The CDR3 nucleotides are TGCAGCGTTGGCCCGGGACAGGGCTGGGGCTACACCTTC. The whole variable domain, filled in from reference TRBV29-1 and TRBJ1-2, reads SAVISQKPSRDICQRGTSLTIQCQVDSQVTMMFWYRQQPGQSLTLIATANQGSEATYESGFVIDKFPISRPNLTFSTLTVSNMSPEDSSIYLCSVGPGQGWGYTFGSGTRLTVV.

CDR3 sequence reads: CASSPRPVLYGYTF. The CDR3 DNA sequence: TGTGCCAGCAGCCCGAGGCCAGTCCTCTATGGCTACACCTTC. The chain links TRBV28 to TRBJ1-2; D unclear. The germline V gene has CDR1 MDHEN and CDR2 SYDVKM. V dropped 6 bases and J dropped 4 bases, with 15 bases sitting between them. CDR3 length: 14 amino acids.

Points on this clonotype: The junction departs from the called germline gene at one end, perhaps through a read error. This rearrangement joins TRBV29-1 to TRBJ1-2, with 10 positions matching TRBD1. Germline V gene sequence: CDR1 SQVTM, CDR2 ANQGSEA. The CDR3 totals 11 residues. The CDR3 is CNVGQGDGYTF. The CDR3 coding sequence is TGCAACGTTGGACAGGGGGATGGCTACACCTTC. Combining the CDR3 with reference TRBV29-1 and TRBJ1-2 gives the whole variable domain SAVISQKPSRDICQRGTSLTIQCQVDSQVTMMFWYRQQPGQSLTLIATANQGSEATYESGFVIDKFPISRPNLTFSTLTVSNMSPEDSSIYLCNVGQGDGYTFGSGTRLTVV.

This clonotype was recorded only once. The rearrangement links TRBV6-5 to TRBJ1-2; D perhaps matches TRBD1 (6 bases). CDR1 and CDR2 (germline): MNHEY, SVGAGI. This CDR3 has 11 amino acids. Trimming took off 6 bases at V and 8 bases at J, with 10 bases between the two ends. The CDR3 reads CASRRGSGYTF. The CDR3, as DNA: TGTGCCAGCAGAAGGGGGTCGGGCTACACCTTC.

In its sample, this clonotype was seen many times. The J gene is TRBJ2-3, the V gene TRBV10-3, with a tentative D call TRBD2 (6 bases). Deletions cut 10 bases from V and 2 bases from J, with 16 bases between. Germline loops: CDR1 ENHRY, CDR2 SYGVKD. This CDR3 contains 14 residues. CDR3 region: CATRLAQNTDTQYF. CDR3 nucleotides: TGTGCCACGCGTCTAGCGCAGAACACAGATACGCAGTATTTT.

In its sample, this clonotype was seen a few times. V usage is TRBV2 and J usage is TRBJ2-5; 8 bases match TRBD2. V shed 7 bases, J shed 3 bases, and the junction held 10 bases outside the gene matches. Germline V gives CDR1 SNHLY, CDR2 FYNNEI. This CDR3 is built from 15 residues. The CDR3: CASKRRGAGEETQYF. Written as DNA, the CDR3 is TGTGCCAGCAAAAGGCGGGGGGCCGGAGAAGAGACCCAGTACTTC.

The chain uses TRBV7-2 and TRBJ2-7, with D possibly matching TRBD2 (5 bases). The CDR3 runs 15 residues. Germline CDR1 reads SGHTA; CDR2 reads FQGNSA. Trimming removed 5 bases at V and 3 bases at J, with 17 bases between. The CDR3, as DNA: TGTGCCAGCAGCCCCACCTCGGAGCGGAACTACGAGCAGTACTTC. Translation gives CASSPTSERNYEQYF.

The chain combines TRBV27 with TRBJ2-4; TRBD2 matches 10 bases. After removal of 6 bases from V and 13 bases from J, the junction contained 12 bases not matched to a gene. Germline V CDR1 and CDR2: MNHEY, SMNVEV (reference sequence). This CDR3 contains 14 residues. The CDR3 DNA is TGTGCCAGCAGGGGAGCGGGGGGGCCAGGGGAGCAGTACTTC. Translated, it gives CASRGAGGPGEQYF.

The chain employs TRBV5-1 and TRBJ2-1; D is possibly TRBD1 or TRBD2 (7 bases each). The CDR3 spans 15 residues. Germline values: CDR1 SGHRS, CDR2 YFSETQ. V gave up 6 bases and J gave up 3 bases, with 16 bases separating them. In DNA form, the CDR3 reads TGCGCCAGCACCAGGGGGAGCGGGGACTACAATGAGCAGTTCTTC. It yields the protein CASTRGSGDYNEQFF.

This clonotype showed up many times. CDR3 region: CASSSRLGVSYEQYF. The CDR3 DNA is TGTGCCAGCAGCTCCCGGCTGGGGGTCTCCTACGAGCAGTACTTC. This chain connects TRBV12-3 or TRBV12-4 to TRBJ2-7; perhaps D is TRBD1 or TRBD2 (5 bases each). CDR3 length equals 15 residues. The V end lost 6 bases, the J end lost 0 bases, and 15 bases lay between the germline ends.

This sequence joins TRBV20-1 and TRBJ2-1, with 15 bases lining up with TRBD2. The CDR3 has 14 residues. V lost 5 bases, J lost 9 bases, and 5 bases stayed unmatched. The germline V gene encodes CDR1 DFQATT and CDR2 SNEGSKA (reference sequence). CDR3 sequence: CSAPGTSGGSEQFF. CDR3 nucleotide sequence: TGCAGTGCTCCCGGGACTAGCGGGGGGAGTGAGCAGTTCTTC.